One and the same sample provided the 11 T cell receptor beta chains below, sequenced in a study of blood T cell repertoires in COVID-19. Repertoires were generated with immunoSEQ multiplex PCR, while TCRdb's copy carries only in-frame clones and drops some. The table shows roughly 56,000 clones, with 90% occurring only once. Sequencing input: peripheral blood. Receptors were obtained from a man in his 60s with active COVID-19.

The chain employs TRBV12-5 and TRBJ2-1, with D possibly TRBD1 on 5 matching bases. The CDR3 is made up of 13 amino acids. The germline V gene encodes CDR1 LGHNT and CDR2 FRNRAP. Trimming took off 8 bases at V and 7 bases at J, with 15 bases between the two ends. The CDR3 reads CASSLQGWNEQFF. The CDR3 DNA reads as TGTGCTAGTTCTCTTCAGGGTTGGAATGAGCAGTTCTTC.

The V call is TRBV28, the J call TRBJ2-7, with 7 bases that match TRBD1. This CDR3 is built from 14 residues. Losses at the gene ends were 1 base for V and 3 bases for J; bases not matched to a gene: 3. Germline V gene lookup returns CDR1 MDHEN and CDR2 SYDVKM. The CDR3 DNA follows: TGTGCCAGCAGTTTATCGGGACAGTACTACGAGCAGTACTTC. Amino acids: CASSLSGQYYEQYF.

The rearrangement joins TRBV11-2 to TRBJ2-1, with D perhaps TRBD1 or TRBD2 (5 bases each). This CDR3 contains 11 residues. Germline CDR1 reads SGHAT; CDR2 reads FQNNGV. The V end was cut by 5 bases, the J end by 10 bases, with 9 bases between. CDR3 protein: CASSLGEEQFF. In nucleotides, the CDR3 is TGTGCCAGCAGCCTAGGGGAGGAGCAGTTCTTC. The full variable domain, with the rest looked up from reference TRBV11-2 and TRBJ2-1, is EAGVAQSPRYKIIEKRQSVAFWCNPISGHATLYWYQQILGQGPKLLIQFQNNGVVDDSQLPKDRFSAERLKGVDSTLKIQPAKLEDSAVYLCASSLGEEQFFGPGTRLTVL.

The chain recombines TRBV30 with TRBJ1-1; tentatively, D is TRBD1 (6 bases). CDR3 length equals 16 residues. V lost 1 base and J 4 bases, leaving 19 bases between the germline ends. Looked up from germline, CDR1 is GTSNPN and CDR2 is SVGIG (reference sequence). The CDR3 loop is CAWSGGIETGPTEAFF. The CDR3 nucleotides read TGTGCCTGGAGTGGGGGCATTGAAACAGGGCCCACTGAAGCTTTCTTT.

The chain links TRBV5-6 to TRBJ1-2; D unclear. Germline V gene lookup returns CDR1 SGHDT and CDR2 YYEEEE. V was trimmed by 1 base and J by 4 bases, leaving 8 bases between them. The CDR3 extends over 13 amino acids. The CDR3 region is CASSLPGVYGYTF. In DNA form, the CDR3 reads TGTGCCAGCAGCTTGCCCGGGGTCTATGGCTACACCTTC.

The rearrangement links TRBV3-1 (or the pseudogene TRBV3-2) to TRBJ2-1; TRBD2 aligns across 7 bases. The CDR3 covers 16 residues. Germline CDR1 and CDR2: LGHDT and YNNKEL (reference sequence). The trim removed 4 bases at V and 9 bases at J, leaving 15 bases unmatched. CDR3 bases: TGTGCCAGCAGCCGGATCAGGACTAGTTTTCTCACTGAGCAGTTCTTC. This translates into CASSRIRTSFLTEQFF.

The sample holds one count of this clone. The chain joins TRBV20-1 to TRBJ1-2; D is unclear. Trimming shortened V by 3 bases and J by 4 bases, and 30 bases separated the two germline ends. The CDR3 spans 19 residues. CDR1 is DFQATT, CDR2 SNEGSKA, per germline (reference sequence). This CDR3 is CSASWVPQDLNFAFYGYTF. The DNA for the CDR3 is TGCAGTGCTAGTTGGGTCCCGCAGGACTTAAATTTCGCCTTCTATGGCTACACCTTC.

The chain carries TRBV25-1 and TRBJ1-2; D remains ambiguous. The CDR3 has 12 residues. V dropped 4 bases and J dropped 3 bases, with 6 bases sitting between them. Looked up from germline, CDR1 is MGHDK and CDR2 is SYGVNS. CDR3 amino acids: CASSGDYYGYTF. In DNA, the CDR3 is TGTGCCAGCAGTGGAGATTACTATGGCTACACCTTC.

The chain couples TRBV29-1 to TRBJ2-7; D is undetermined. Germline CDR1 is SQVTM and CDR2 is ANQGSEA. V was clipped by 3 bases and J by 0 bases, with 6 bases between them. This CDR3 contains 12 residues. CDR3 coding DNA: TGCAGCGTTGACTCGAGCTCCTACGAGCAGTACTTC. Amino acids: CSVDSSSYEQYF.

In its sample, this clone was seen a few times. The CDR3 spells CASSMRTGAYNEQFF. The DNA for the CDR3 is TGTGCCAGTAGTATGAGGACAGGGGCTTACAATGAGCAGTTCTTC. J is TRBJ2-1 and V is TRBV19, with TRBD1 matching 9 bases. Germline-derived CDR1 and CDR2 are LNHDA and SQIVND (reference sequence). Germline trimming cut 3 bases from V and 4 bases from J; bases unmatched to any gene: 4. The CDR3 is 15 amino acids.

This clone was counted once. V gene TRBV2 combines with J gene TRBJ1-4; 7 bases are a match to TRBD1. The CDR3 sequence is 14 residues long. The germline V gene encodes CDR1 SNHLY and CDR2 FYNNEI. The V and J ends lost 6 bases and 7 bases, in that order; junction bases with no gene match: 8. The CDR3 coding sequence is TGTGCCAGCAGAGAACGACAGGGACTTGAAAAACTGTTTTTT. Protein: CASRERQGLEKLFF.